This entry concerns a single T cell receptor beta chain. This entry belongs to a study of technical replicates of blood from several donors. TCRdb keeps only in-frame clones here, not all; method: immunoSEQ multiplex PCR. The repertoire holds 64,000 or so clones, with approximately 97% as singletons. The CDR3 spans 14 residues. From germline, CDR1 is LGHNA and CDR2 YNFKEQ. V was pared by 1 base and J by 3 bases, with 3 bases of the junction left unmatched. The chain joins TRBV4-2 to TRBJ2-7; 7 nucleotides match TRBD1. The sample comprised T cells isolated from PBMCs. This receptor was taken from a human donor in good health. CDR3 DNA: TGTGCCAGCAGCCAAGTCGGGACAGTCTACGAGCAGTACTTC. Protein sequence: CASSQVGTVYEQYF.